This T cell receptor (beta chain) appears in the sequencing data of a study of long-term antiretroviral therapy in people with HIV. Study overall: Earliest sampling preceded the 2015 immediate-ART recommendation by about a decade. Regarding the study as a whole: Regardless of time point, clones expanded before ART dominated the repertoire. Post-treatment diversity went higher with ART but stayed below transplant donor controls. Samples were collected from the mid-2000s to the late 2010s under possibly less effective ART regimens.

Concerning this clone itself: Antigen: not known.

Running of the v3.0 immunoSEQ assay took place at survey level. Sequenced by immunoSEQ multiplex PCR; TCRdb stores in-frame clones only, minus some. Of more than 20,000 clones in the sample, around 85% were seen once. The sequences come from unsorted PBMCs, collected 2.3 years after starting antiretroviral therapy. This clonotype was obtained from a man aged 35 to 55 with HIV.

This CDR3 is CASSIAGAYNEQFF. The CDR3 nucleotides are TGTGCCAGTAGTATAGCGGGAGCCTACAATGAGCAGTTCTTC. This chain links TRBV19 with TRBJ2-1; the D gene is possibly TRBD2 (6 bases). Germline V CDR1 and CDR2: LNHDA, SQIVND (reference sequence). The V end was cut by 1 base, the J end by 2 bases, with 6 bases between. The CDR3 contains 14 residues.